This T cell receptor beta chain emerged from a study of shared clonotypes between healthy human individuals. The germline V gene encodes CDR1 MNHEY and CDR2 SVGAGI. CDR3 length: 13 residues. V was pared by 5 bases and J by 7 bases, with 11 bases between. The method was immunoSEQ multiplex PCR; TCRdb's version includes in-frame clones alone and lacks a portion of them. The sample includes hundreds of thousands of clones, under 80% seen only once; the top ten take over 1.5%. The genes are TRBV6-5 and TRBJ2-2; D ambiguous. Sequencing used memory CD4+ T cells sorted from blood. Documented subset: CD45RA-negative fraction. The source of this sequence is a woman aged 25 to 45 in good health. The CDR3 loop is CASSGQADGELFF. The CDR3 DNA follows: TGTGCCAGCAGTGGGCAGGCGGACGGGGAGCTGTTTTTT.